The entry that follows covers one T cell receptor (beta chain) sequence. Its antigen is as yet unknown. The data originate from a study of cytomegalovirus exposure and HLA in healthy donors. Study in general: An early release of data contained roughly 90 million unique TCRs, which came from HLA-typed donors.

PCR used 60 Vbeta primers and 13 Jbeta primers. Clones were sequenced by immunoSEQ multiplex PCR, and TCRdb holds only the in-frame ones, with some missing. This table holds about 160,000 clones, about four fifths found once. Regarding the study as a whole: According to reports, the classifier identified cytomegalovirus status with high specificity and sensitivity. Reportedly, fewer N-insertions than the approximately 650-donor mean appeared in an Asian-associated ancestry cluster in a later analysis.

The specimen was PBMCs. This clonotype was sampled from a woman between 45 and 60 years old in good health and CMV-seronegative.

DNA for the CDR3: TGCGCCAGCAGCCGCGGACAGAATTATAATTCACCCCTCCACTTT. It specifies CASSRGQNYNSPLHF. The rearrangement joins TRBV5-1 to TRBJ1-6; tentative D call: TRBD1 (6 bases). The CDR3 length is 15 residues. Trimming stripped 4 bases from V and 4 bases from J, with 12 bases between. Germline values: CDR1 SGHRS, CDR2 YFSETQ.